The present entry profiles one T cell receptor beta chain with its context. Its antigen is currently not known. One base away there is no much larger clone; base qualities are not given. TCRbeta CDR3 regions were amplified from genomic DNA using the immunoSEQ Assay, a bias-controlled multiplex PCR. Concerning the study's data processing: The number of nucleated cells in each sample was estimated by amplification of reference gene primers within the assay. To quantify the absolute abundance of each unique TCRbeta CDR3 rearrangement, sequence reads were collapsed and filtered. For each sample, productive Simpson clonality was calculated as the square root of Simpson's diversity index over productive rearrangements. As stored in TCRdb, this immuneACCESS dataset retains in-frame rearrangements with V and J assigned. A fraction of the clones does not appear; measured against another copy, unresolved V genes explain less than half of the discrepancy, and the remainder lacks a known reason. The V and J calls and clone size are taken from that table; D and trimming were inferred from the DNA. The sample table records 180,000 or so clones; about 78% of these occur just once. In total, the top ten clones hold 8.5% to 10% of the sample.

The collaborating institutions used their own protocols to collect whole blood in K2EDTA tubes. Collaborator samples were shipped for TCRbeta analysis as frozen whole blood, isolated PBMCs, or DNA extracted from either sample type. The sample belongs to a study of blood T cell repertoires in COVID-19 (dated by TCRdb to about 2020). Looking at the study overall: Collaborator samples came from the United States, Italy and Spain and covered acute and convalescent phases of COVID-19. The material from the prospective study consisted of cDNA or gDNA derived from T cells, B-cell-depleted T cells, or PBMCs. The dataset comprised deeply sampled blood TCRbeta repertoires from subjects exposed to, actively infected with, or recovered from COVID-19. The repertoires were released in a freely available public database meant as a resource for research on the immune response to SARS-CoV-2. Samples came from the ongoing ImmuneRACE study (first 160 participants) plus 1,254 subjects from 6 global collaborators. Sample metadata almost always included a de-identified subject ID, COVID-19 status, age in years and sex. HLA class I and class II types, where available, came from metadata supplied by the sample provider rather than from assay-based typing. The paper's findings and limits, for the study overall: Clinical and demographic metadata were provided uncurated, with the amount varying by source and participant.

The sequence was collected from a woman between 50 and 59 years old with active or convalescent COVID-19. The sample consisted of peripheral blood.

The DNA is TGTGCCAGCAGTAAAAAGGGACAGTTGAACACTGAAGCTTTCTTT. The translation is CASSKKGQLNTEAFF. The chain couples TRBV6-6 to TRBJ1-1, with 7 bases aligning to TRBD1. V has 5 bases trimmed and J has 0 bases trimmed; junction bases matching no gene number 6. CDR1 is given as MNHNY and CDR2 as SVGAGI, both from the germline V gene (reference sequence). Inclusive of the bounding cysteine and phenylalanine, the CDR3 is 15 residues long. The retained sequence is limited to the CDR3, 45 bases, with the frame set at the first base.